The sequence of this T cell receptor beta chain was determined in a study of molecular identifiers for immune sequencing clone quantification. Study-wide background: Across replicate runs, RNA obtained from about 19,000 or 110,000 naive CD8 cells was divided into five, with four undergoing sequencing.

Naive CD8 T cells were picked out by sorting for CD8+CD4-CCR7+CD45RA+. Germline lookup yields CDR1 KGHDR and CDR2 SFDVKD. CDR3 length: 15 amino acids. Trimming took 3 bases from V and 6 from J; bases not matched to a gene: 10. TCRdb used MiXCR to reprocess the PCR reads, holding one entry per CDR3 protein. The sample consists of about 500,000 distinct CDR3 sequences, around 25% of them appearing once. The source of this sequence is a human donor in good health. Some libraries in this study had Jurkat cell RNA spiked in. Sequences were obtained from naive CD8+ T cells from blood, with Jurkat cell RNA spiked in. The subset denotes: FACS-sorted CD8+CD4-CCR7+CD45RA+ naive T cells. The chain uses TRBV24-1 and TRBJ2-7; TRBD2 agrees at 7 bases. The CDR3 is CATSDPKGGTCEQYF. CDR3 nucleotides: TGTGCCACCAGTGATCCCAAGGGAGGGACCTGCGAGCAGTACTTC.